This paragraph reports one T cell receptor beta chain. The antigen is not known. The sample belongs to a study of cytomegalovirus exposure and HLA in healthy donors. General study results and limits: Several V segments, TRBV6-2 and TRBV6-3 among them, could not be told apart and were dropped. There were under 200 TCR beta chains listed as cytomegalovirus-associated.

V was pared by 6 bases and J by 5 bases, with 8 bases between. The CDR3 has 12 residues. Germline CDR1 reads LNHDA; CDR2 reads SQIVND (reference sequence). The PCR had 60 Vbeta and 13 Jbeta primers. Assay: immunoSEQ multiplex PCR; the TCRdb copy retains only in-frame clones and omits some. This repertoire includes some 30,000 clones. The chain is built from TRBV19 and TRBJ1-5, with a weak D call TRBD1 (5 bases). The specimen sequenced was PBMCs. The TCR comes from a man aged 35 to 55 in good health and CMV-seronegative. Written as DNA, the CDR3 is TGTGCCAGTAGCCAGGGTGATCAGCCCCAGCATTTT. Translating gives CASSQGDQPQHF.